Following are 17 T cell receptor beta chains from one sample sequenced in a study of cytomegalovirus exposure and HLA in healthy donors. It was with 60 Vbeta and 13 Jbeta primers that the PCR ran. Using immunoSEQ multiplex PCR, the repertoire was profiled, and TCRdb retains in-frame clones only, with some absent. The data show more than 120,000 clones, more than 75% seen once. The sequenced sample was PBMCs. All receptors come from a woman aged 40 to 50 in good health and CMV-seropositive.

V gene TRBV12-5 combines with J gene TRBJ2-7; TRBD2 agrees at 10 bases. V lost 0 bases, J lost 5 bases, and 7 bases stayed unmatched. Per the germline V gene, CDR1 is LGHNT and CDR2 is FRNRAP. The CDR3 covers 16 residues. Here the CDR3 reads CASGLVTSSGRHEQYF. The DNA for the CDR3 is TGTGCTAGTGGTTTGGTTACCTCTAGCGGGAGACACGAGCAGTACTTC.

The chain joins TRBV5-1 to TRBJ2-5, with TRBD1 identical over 9 bases. Looked up from germline, CDR1 is SGHRS and CDR2 is YFSETQ. The CDR3 sequence is 13 residues long. The ends lost 7 bases at V and 3 bases at J; junction bases unmatched: 4. CDR3 sequence (DNA): TGCGCCAGCCGGCGACAGGGGGAAGAGACCCAGTACTTC. Protein: CASRRQGEETQYF. Using reference TRBV5-1 and TRBJ2-5 for the parts outside the CDR3, the full variable domain is KAGVTQTPRYLIKTRGQQVTLSCSPISGHRSVSWYQQTPGQGLQFLFEYFSETQRNKGNFPGRFSGRQFSNSRSEMNVSTLELGDSALYLCASRRQGEETQYFGPGTRLLVL.

This rearrangement joins TRBV6-4 to TRBJ2-5; D uncertain. CDR3 length equals 15 residues. The V end was cut by 2 bases, the J end by 4 bases, with 14 bases between. CDR1 is MRHNA, CDR2 SNTAGT, per germline. The chain's CDR3 is CASSDHSRSRETQYF. CDR3 coding DNA: TGTGCCAGCAGTGACCATTCTAGATCCCGAGAGACCCAGTACTTC.

The rearrangement joins TRBV28 to TRBJ1-4, with D unresolved. This CDR3 is 15 amino acids long. V was pared by 5 bases and J by 1 base, with 11 bases between. The germline V gene has CDR1 MDHEN and CDR2 SYDVKM. The CDR3 here is CASSAGPRTNEKLFF. The DNA of the CDR3 is TGTGCCAGCAGTGCGGGTCCTCGAACTAATGAAAAACTGTTTTTT. The whole variable domain, remainder taken from reference TRBV28 and TRBJ1-4, is DVKVTQSSRYLVKRTGEKVFLECVQDMDHENMFWYRQDPGLGLRLIYFSYDVKMKEKGDIPEGYSVSREKKERFSLILESASTNQTSMYLCASSAGPRTNEKLFFGSGTQLSVL.

The rearrangement joins TRBV28 to TRBJ2-4, with no clear D. Trimming stripped 4 bases from V and 0 bases from J, with 7 bases between. The CDR3 is 14 residues long. The germline V gene has CDR1 MDHEN and CDR2 SYDVKM. The CDR3 protein is CASSSRKAKNIQYF. The CDR3 nucleotides are TGTGCCAGCAGTTCCAGGAAAGCCAAAAACATTCAGTACTTC.

The chain recombines TRBV27 with TRBJ1-2, with TRBD1 as a possible D gene (6 bases). The CDR3 is 15 amino acids. Looked up from germline, CDR1 is MNHEY and CDR2 is SMNVEV (reference sequence). The V end was cut by 1 base, the J end by 4 bases, with 13 bases between. CDR3 protein: CASSLLAQGTYGYTF. The CDR3 nucleotides read TGTGCCAGCAGTTTATTGGCCCAGGGGACCTATGGCTACACCTTC.

The chain uses TRBV19 and TRBJ2-1; TRBD1 matches 10 bases. Germline V gene lookup returns CDR1 LNHDA and CDR2 SQIVND (reference sequence). The CDR3 loop spans 14 amino acids. The trim removed 7 bases at V and 8 bases at J, leaving 8 bases unmatched. The CDR3 is CASTRQGAKDEQFF. CDR3 nucleotide sequence: TGTGCCAGTACCAGACAGGGGGCGAAAGATGAGCAGTTCTTC.

This clone has a single count. This chain joins TRBV5-4 and TRBJ2-7, with D perhaps TRBD1 (6 bases). Germline V gene lookup returns CDR1 SGHNT and CDR2 YYREEE (reference sequence). CDR3 length: 14 amino acids. Trimming shortened V by 5 bases and J by 2 bases, and 14 bases separated the two germline ends. The CDR3, as DNA: TGTGCCAGCAGGAAGGACAGCTCAACCTACGAGCAGTACTTC. This translates into CASRKDSSTYEQYF.

The chain uses TRBV6-6 and TRBJ2-2; 9 positions agree with TRBD1. After removal of 10 bases from V and 8 bases from J, the junction contained 14 bases not matched to a gene. Germline CDR1 is MNHNY and CDR2 is SVGAGI (reference sequence). The CDR3 runs to 15 residues. CDR3 sequence reads: CATRRGTGGEGELFF. In DNA, the CDR3 is TGTGCCACCCGTCGTGGAACAGGGGGCGAAGGGGAGCTGTTTTTT.

This chain connects TRBV5-5 to TRBJ1-1, with D perhaps matching TRBD1 (6 bases). V gave up 7 bases and J gave up 3 bases, with 10 bases separating them. This CDR3 comprises 12 residues. Germline V gene data show CDR1 as SGHKS and CDR2 as YYEKEE (reference sequence). The CDR3 protein is CASGGVDTEAFF. CDR3 coding DNA: TGTGCCAGCGGGGGCGTGGACACTGAAGCTTTCTTT.

The CDR3 DNA follows: TGCGCCAGCAGGGACAGGGGTGAAAAACTGTTTTTT. It is translated as CASRDRGEKLFF. This chain uses TRBV5-1 with TRBJ1-4, with 9 bases identical to TRBD1. Losses at the gene ends were 5 bases for V and 7 bases for J; bases not matched to a gene: 0. The CDR3 runs to 12 residues. Looked up from germline, CDR1 is SGHRS and CDR2 is YFSETQ.

This clone was detected many times. This chain connects TRBV6-1 to TRBJ2-7; D possibly corresponds to TRBD2 (6 bases). This CDR3 is 15 amino acids long. Deletions cut 5 bases from V and 7 bases from J, with 21 bases between. Germline CDR1 MNHNS, CDR2 SASEGT. The CDR3 loop is CASSSGGSGAGEQYF. The CDR3 nucleotides read TGTGCCAGCAGTTCCGGTGGTAGCGGAGCTGGGGAGCAGTACTTC.

The chain recombines TRBV10-3 with TRBJ2-1, with TRBD2 matching over 15 bases. CDR1 and CDR2 from the germline V gene are ENHRY and SYGVKD. This CDR3 is built from 18 residues. The V and J ends lost 6 bases and 8 bases, in that order; junction bases with no gene match: 14. Here the CDR3 reads CAISSGLAGGGISDEQFF. In DNA form, the CDR3 reads TGTGCCATCAGCTCGGGACTAGCGGGAGGCGGGATTAGTGATGAGCAGTTCTTC.

The rearrangement uses TRBV30 and TRBJ2-2, with D tentatively TRBD1 (6 bases). Germline assignment: CDR1 GTSNPN and CDR2 SVGIG (reference sequence). Trimming shortened V by 7 bases and J by 2 bases, and 11 bases separated the two germline ends. The CDR3 spans 13 residues. The CDR3 nucleotides read TGTGCCTCCGGACAGAAAAACACCGGGGAGCTGTTTTTT. Encoded protein: CASGQKNTGELFF.

This rearrangement joins TRBV28 to TRBJ1-3; D gene ambiguous. CDR3 size: 15 residues. The germline V and J ends were trimmed by 10 bases and 0 bases, with 16 bases remaining between them. CDR1 MDHEN and CDR2 SYDVKM come from the germline V gene. CDR3 protein: CATKPGGSSGNTIYF. The CDR3 bases are TGTGCCACCAAACCCGGAGGCAGCTCTGGAAACACCATATATTTT.

In its sample, this clone was seen many times. The chain recombines TRBV11-2 with TRBJ2-1; 15 bases agree with TRBD2. The CDR3 totals 14 residues. J was trimmed by 8 bases and V by 7 bases; bases with no gene match: 3. From germline, CDR1 is SGHAT and CDR2 FQNNGV. The CDR3 loop reads CASKGTSGRHEQFF. The CDR3 region has the DNA TGTGCCAGCAAGGGGACTAGCGGGAGGCATGAGCAGTTCTTC. Drawing the rest from reference TRBV11-2 and TRBJ2-1, the complete variable domain is EAGVAQSPRYKIIEKRQSVAFWCNPISGHATLYWYQQILGQGPKLLIQFQNNGVVDDSQLPKDRFSAERLKGVDSTLKIQPAKLEDSAVYLCASKGTSGRHEQFFGPGTRLTVL.

This chain links TRBV5-1 with TRBJ2-1; tentative D call: TRBD1 (6 bases). This CDR3 region has 13 residues. Trimming pared 8 bases from V and 1 base from J, leaving 10 bases between. Germline V CDR1 and CDR2: SGHRS, YFSETQ. For the CDR3, the DNA is TGCGCCAGTCGACAGGAATCCTACAATGAGCAGTTCTTC. It specifies CASRQESYNEQFF.